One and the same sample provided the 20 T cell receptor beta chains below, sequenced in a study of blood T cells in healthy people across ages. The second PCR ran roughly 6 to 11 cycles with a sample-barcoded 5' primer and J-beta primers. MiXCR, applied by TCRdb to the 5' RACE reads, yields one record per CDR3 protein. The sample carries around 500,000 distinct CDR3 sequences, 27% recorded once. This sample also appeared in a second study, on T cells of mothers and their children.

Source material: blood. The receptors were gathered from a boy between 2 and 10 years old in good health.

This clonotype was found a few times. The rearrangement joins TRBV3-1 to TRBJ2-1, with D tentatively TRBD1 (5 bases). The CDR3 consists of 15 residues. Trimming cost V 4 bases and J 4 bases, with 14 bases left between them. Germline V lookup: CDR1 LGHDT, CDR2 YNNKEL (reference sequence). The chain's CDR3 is CASSPLGVGYNEQFF. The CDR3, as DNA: TGTGCCAGCAGCCCCCTAGGGGTTGGGTACAATGAGCAGTTCTTC.

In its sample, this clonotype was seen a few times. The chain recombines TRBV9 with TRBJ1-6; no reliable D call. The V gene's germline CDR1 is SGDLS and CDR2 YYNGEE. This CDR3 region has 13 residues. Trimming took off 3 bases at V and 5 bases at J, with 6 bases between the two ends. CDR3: CASSEENNSPLHF. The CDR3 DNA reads TGTGCCAGCAGCGAAGAGAATAATTCACCCCTCCACTTT.

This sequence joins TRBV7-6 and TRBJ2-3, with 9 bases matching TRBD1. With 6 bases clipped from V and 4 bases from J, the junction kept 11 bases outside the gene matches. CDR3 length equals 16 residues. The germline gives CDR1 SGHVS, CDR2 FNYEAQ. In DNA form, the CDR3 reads TGTGCCAGCAGAGAAGGGACAGGGCGAACCCCAGATACGCAGTATTTT. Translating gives CASREGTGRTPDTQYF.

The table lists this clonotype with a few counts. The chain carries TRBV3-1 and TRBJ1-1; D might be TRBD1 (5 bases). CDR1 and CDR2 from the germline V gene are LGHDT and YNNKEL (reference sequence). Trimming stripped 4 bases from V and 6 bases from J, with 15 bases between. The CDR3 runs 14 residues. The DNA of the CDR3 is TGTGCCAGCAGCCCGGGACTGAGTAATTCTGAAGCTTTCTTT. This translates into CASSPGLSNSEAFF.

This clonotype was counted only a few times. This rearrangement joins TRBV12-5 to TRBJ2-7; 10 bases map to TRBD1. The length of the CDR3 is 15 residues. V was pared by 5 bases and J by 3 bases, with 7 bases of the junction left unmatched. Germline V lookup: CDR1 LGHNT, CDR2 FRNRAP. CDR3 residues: CASGQPGTGVYEQYF. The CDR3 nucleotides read TGTGCTAGTGGTCAGCCCGGGACAGGGGTCTACGAGCAGTACTTC.

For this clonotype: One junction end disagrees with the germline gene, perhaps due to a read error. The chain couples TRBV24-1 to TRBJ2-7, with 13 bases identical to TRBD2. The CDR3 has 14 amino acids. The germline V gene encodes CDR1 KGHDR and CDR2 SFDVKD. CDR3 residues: CVTRTSGGAGEQYF. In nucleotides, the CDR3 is TGTGTCACCAGAACTAGCGGGGGGGCCGGCGAGCAGTACTTC.

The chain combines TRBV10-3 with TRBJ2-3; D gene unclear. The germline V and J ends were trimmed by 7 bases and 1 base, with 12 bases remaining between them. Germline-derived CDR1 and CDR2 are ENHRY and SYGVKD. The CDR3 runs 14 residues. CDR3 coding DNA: TGTGCCATCAAAGTACCTGTTCGCACAGATACGCAGTATTTT. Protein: CAIKVPVRTDTQYF.

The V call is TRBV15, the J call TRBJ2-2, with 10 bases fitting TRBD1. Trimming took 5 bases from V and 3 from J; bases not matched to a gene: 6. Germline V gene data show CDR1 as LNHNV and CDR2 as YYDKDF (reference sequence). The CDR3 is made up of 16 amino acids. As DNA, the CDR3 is TGTGCCACCAGCCCTCGGACAGGGGGTTACACCGGGGAGCTGTTTTTT. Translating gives CATSPRTGGYTGELFF.

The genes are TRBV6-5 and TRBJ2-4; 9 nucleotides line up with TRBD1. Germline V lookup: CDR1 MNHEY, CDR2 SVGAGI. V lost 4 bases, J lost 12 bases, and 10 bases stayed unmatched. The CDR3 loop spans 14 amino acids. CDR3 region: CASSSGTGMKHQYF. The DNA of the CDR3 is TGTGCCAGCAGTTCCGGGACAGGGATGAAGCATCAGTACTTC.

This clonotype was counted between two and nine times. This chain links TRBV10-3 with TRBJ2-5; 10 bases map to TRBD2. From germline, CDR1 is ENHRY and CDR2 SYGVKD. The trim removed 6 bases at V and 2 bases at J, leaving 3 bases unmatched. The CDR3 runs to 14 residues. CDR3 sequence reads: CAIRQREGQETQYF. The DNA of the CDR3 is TGTGCCATCAGACAGCGGGAGGGGCAAGAGACCCAGTACTTC.

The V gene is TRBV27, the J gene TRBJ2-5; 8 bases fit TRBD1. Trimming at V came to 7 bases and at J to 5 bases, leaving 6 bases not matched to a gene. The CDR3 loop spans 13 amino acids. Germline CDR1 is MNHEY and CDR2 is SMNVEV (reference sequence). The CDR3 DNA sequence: TGTGCCAGCAAGGGACAGGTAGTGGAGACCCAGTACTTC. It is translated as CASKGQVVETQYF.

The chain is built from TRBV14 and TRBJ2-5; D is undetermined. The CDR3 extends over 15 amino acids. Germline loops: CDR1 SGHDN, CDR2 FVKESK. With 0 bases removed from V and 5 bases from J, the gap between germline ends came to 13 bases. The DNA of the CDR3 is TGTGCCAGCAGCCAAGATGAAAATAGAGCGGAGACCCAGTACTTC. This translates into CASSQDENRAETQYF.

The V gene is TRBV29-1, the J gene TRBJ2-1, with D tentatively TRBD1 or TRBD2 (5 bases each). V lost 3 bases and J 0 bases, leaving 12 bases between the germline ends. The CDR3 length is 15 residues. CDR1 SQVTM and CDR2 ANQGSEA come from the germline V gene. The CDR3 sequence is CSVDGAGGSYNEQFF. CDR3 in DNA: TGCAGCGTTGACGGGGCCGGCGGCTCCTACAATGAGCAGTTCTTC.

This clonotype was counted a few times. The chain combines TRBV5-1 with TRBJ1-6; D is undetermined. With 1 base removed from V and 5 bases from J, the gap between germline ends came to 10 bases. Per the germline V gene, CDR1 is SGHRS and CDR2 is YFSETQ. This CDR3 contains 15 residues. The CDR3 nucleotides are TGCGCCAGCAGCTTGACTTGGACGGATAATTCACCCCTCCACTTT. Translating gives CASSLTWTDNSPLHF.

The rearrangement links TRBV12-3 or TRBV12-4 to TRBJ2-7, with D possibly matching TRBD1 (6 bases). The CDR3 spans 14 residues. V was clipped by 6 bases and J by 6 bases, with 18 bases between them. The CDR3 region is CASRPTGTPVEQYF. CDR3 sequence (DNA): TGTGCCAGCAGACCCACGGGGACACCGGTCGAGCAGTACTTC.

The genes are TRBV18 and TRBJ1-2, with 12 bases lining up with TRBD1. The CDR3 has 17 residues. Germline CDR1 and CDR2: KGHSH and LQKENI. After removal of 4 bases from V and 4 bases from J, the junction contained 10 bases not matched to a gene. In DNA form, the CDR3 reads TGTGCCAGCTCACTCCGGGACAGGGGGCTCCCCTTCTATGGCTACACCTTC. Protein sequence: CASSLRDRGLPFYGYTF.

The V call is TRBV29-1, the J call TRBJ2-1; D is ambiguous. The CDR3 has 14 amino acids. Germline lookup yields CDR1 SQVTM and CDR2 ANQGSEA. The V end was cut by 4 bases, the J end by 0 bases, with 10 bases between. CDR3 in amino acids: CSVVFPSSYNEQFF. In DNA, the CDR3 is TGCAGCGTTGTTTTCCCGAGCTCCTACAATGAGCAGTTCTTC.

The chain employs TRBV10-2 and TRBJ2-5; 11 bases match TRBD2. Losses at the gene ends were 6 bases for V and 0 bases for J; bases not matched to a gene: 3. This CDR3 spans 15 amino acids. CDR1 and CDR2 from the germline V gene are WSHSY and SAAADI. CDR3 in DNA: TGCGCCAGCAGGGCGACTAGCGGGAACCAAGAGACCCAGTACTTC. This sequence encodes CASRATSGNQETQYF.

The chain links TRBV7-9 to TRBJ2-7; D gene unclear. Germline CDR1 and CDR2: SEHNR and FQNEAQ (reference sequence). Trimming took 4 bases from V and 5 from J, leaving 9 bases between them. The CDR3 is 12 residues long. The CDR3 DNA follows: TGTGCCAGCAGCTCCCTCTGGAACGAGCAGTACTTC. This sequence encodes CASSSLWNEQYF.

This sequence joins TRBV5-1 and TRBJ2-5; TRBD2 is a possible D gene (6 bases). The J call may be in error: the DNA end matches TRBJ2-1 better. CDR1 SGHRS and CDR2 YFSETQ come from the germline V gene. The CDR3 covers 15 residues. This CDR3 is CASSLTGAAGYEQFF. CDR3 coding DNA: TGCGCCAGCAGCTTGACGGGAGCGGCGGGATATGAGCAGTTCTTC.